This TCR beta chain was documented in a study of cytomegalovirus exposure and HLA in healthy donors. Study-wide results and caveats: Among the sequence variants, a highly shared cluster was likely an artifact of sequencing. As a later analysis showed, a missense DCLRE1C variant was linked to trimming of TCR beta V- and J-genes.

To note about this clone: Its target is unknown.

The length of the CDR3 is 16 residues. Germline loops: CDR1 SGHTA, CDR2 FQGTGA. The junction had 12 bases not matched to a gene; V was cut back by 5 bases and J by 6 bases. The PCR contained 60 Vbeta and 13 Jbeta primers. Sequenced by immunoSEQ multiplex PCR; TCRdb stores in-frame clones only, minus some. The sample holds over 100,000 clones. This clonotype was sampled from a woman in her 40s in good health and CMV-seropositive. Sequencing was performed on PBMCs. J is TRBJ2-1 and V is TRBV7-3; 8 positions match TRBD2. For the CDR3, the DNA is TGTGCCAGCAGCCATGTTTCGGTAGCGGGACGCAATGAGCAGTTCTTC. Protein product: CASSHVSVAGRNEQFF.